This is a list of T cell receptor beta chains from one sample in a study of T cells after yellow fever vaccination. MiXCR, run by TCRdb on the 5' RACE reads, gives a single entry per CDR3 protein. The table includes approximately 300,000 distinct CDR3 sequences, 8.7% detected once. This specimen was PBMCs, taken on the day of the first yellow fever vaccination. Source of these receptors: a man younger than 30 who received the YFV17D yellow fever vaccine. Both conserved end residues are part of each CDR3. A D gene is named only where the DNA matches it firmly. Clone size appears in some rows only: once, few, many, or a class for an expanded clone.

TRBV18,14,many,TRBJ2-1,NA,TGTGCCAGCTCAGTAGACACTGGGGGTAATGAGCAGTTCTTC,CASSVDTGGNEQFF
TRBV6-5,15,NA,TRBJ2-7,TRBD1,TGTGCCAGCAGGTACACCGGGACAGGGCCCTACGAGCAGTACTTC,CASRYTGTGPYEQYF
TRBV10-3,16,NA,TRBJ2-1,TRBD2,TGTGCCATCAGTGAAGGTAGCGGGGGCCAGTCACCTGAGCAGTTCTTC,CAISEGSGGQSPEQFF
TRBV6-2/TRBV6-3,15,few,TRBJ2-7,NA,TGTGCCAGCAGTTCCGTCCTACAGGGATACTACGAGCAGTACTTC,CASSSVLQGYYEQYF
TRBV5-1,14,NA,TRBJ2-5,NA,TGCGCCAGCAGCCATGGTGACAGTCAAGAGACCCAGTACTTC,CASSHGDSQETQYF
TRBV19,14,many,TRBJ2-2,TRBD1,TGTGCCAGTAAGGGACAGGGGGACACCGGGGAGCTGTTTTTT,CASKGQGDTGELFF
TRBV29-1,12,many,TRBJ1-1,NA,TGCAGCGTTTGGGACGGGGGATCTGAAGCTTTCTTT,CSVWDGGSEAFF
TRBV7-9,15,few,TRBJ2-2,NA,TGTGCCAGCAGCTTTTATGGGGGCCGAGGCGGGGAGCTGTTTTTT,CASSFYGGRGGELFF
TRBV4-3,14,many,TRBJ2-2,TRBD1,TGCGCCAGCCTACAGGGGGCTTACACCGGGGAGCTGTTTTTT,CASLQGAYTGELFF
TRBV12-3/TRBV12-4,13,NA,TRBJ1-3,NA,TGTGCCAGCAAGGGGATTAGATGGAACACCATATATTTT,CASKGIRWNTIYF
TRBV7-2,12,few,TRBJ2-5,NA,TGTGCCAGCAGCCCTTTTTGGGAGACCCAGTACTTC,CASSPFWETQYF
TRBV6-1,14,few,TRBJ2-2,NA,TGTGCCAGCATGGGCCTTTCGAACACCGGGGAGCTGTTTTTT,CASMGLSNTGELFF
TRBV29-1,13,few,TRBJ1-1,NA,TGCAGCGTTCGGAGCGACTTGAACACTGAAGCTTTCTTT,CSVRSDLNTEAFF
TRBV15,13,few,TRBJ1-1,NA,TGTGCCACCAGCAGAGTGGGCAGAACTGAAGCTTTCTTT,CATSRVGRTEAFF
TRBV7-2,13,few,TRBJ1-1,NA,TGTGCCAGCAGCCCCTTTGGGGGCACTGAAGCTTTCTTT,CASSPFGGTEAFF
TRBV5-1,15,many,TRBJ2-1,TRBD2,TGCGCCAGCAGCTTGTCCAGCGGGGGGGCGGATGAGCAGTTCTTC,CASSLSSGGADEQFF
TRBV29-1,14,NA,TRBJ1-4,NA,TGCAGCGTTGTGGAGCCCCGGTTCGGAGAAAAACTGTTTTTT,CSVVEPRFGEKLFF
TRBV12-3/TRBV12-4,12,many,TRBJ1-5,NA,TGTGCCAGCAGTTCACCTTCGAGGCCCCAGCATTTT,CASSSPSRPQHF
TRBV20-1,12,few,TRBJ2-1,NA,TGCAGTGCTACGCCCCGGGGCAATGAGCAGTTCTTC,CSATPRGNEQFF
TRBV19,14,NA,TRBJ2-3,NA,TGTGCCAGTAGTATAGAGGGCCTCACAGATACGCAGTATTTT,CASSIEGLTDTQYF
TRBV7-9,14,few,TRBJ2-5,NA,TGTGCCAGCAGCTTAAGAACCGAAGCCGGGACCCAGTACTTC,CASSLRTEAGTQYF
TRBV30,13,few,TRBJ2-3,NA,TGTGCCTGGACAAGGCAGTACACAGATACGCAGTATTTT,CAWTRQYTDTQYF
TRBV6-1,16,NA,TRBJ2-3,TRBD2,TGTGCCAGCACCGCCCTCAAGCGGGGGGCCACAGATACGCAGTATTTT,CASTALKRGATDTQYF
TRBV7-9,14,NA,TRBJ2-7,NA,TGTGCCAGCAGCCATGCTCGGGGACCCTACGAGCAGTACTTC,CASSHARGPYEQYF
TRBV10-2,13,few,TRBJ1-5,NA,TGCGCCAGCAAGGGGGTTAGCAATCAGCCCCAGCATTTT,CASKGVSNQPQHF
TRBV5-4,14,NA,TRBJ2-1,TRBD2,TGTGCCAGCAGCGCGAGAGAGACCCTAGCGGAACCCATCTTC,CASSARETLAEPIF
TRBV20-1,17,NA,TRBJ2-5,TRBD1,TGCAGTGCTTCCCCCGGGACAGGGATATGGGTTCGAGAGACCCAGTACTTC,CSASPGTGIWVRETQYF
TRBV29-1,14,few,TRBJ2-2,NA,TGCAGCGCCGCGTCAGGCACGAACACCGGGGAGCTGTTTTTT,CSAASGTNTGELFF
TRBV6-1,13,many,TRBJ1-2,TRBD1,TGTGCCAGCAGTCAAGACAGGGCGGGTGGCTACACCTTC,CASSQDRAGGYTF
TRBV7-8,13,few,TRBJ2-3,NA,TGTGCCAGCAGCCGGATCCCCTCAGATACGCAGTATTTT,CASSRIPSDTQYF
TRBV5-1,14,NA,TRBJ2-2,NA,TGCGCCAGCAGCCCGTTTGTCTCGACCGGGGAGCTGTTTTTT,CASSPFVSTGELFF
TRBV7-3,17,NA,TRBJ2-2,NA,TGTGCCAGCAGCTTAACGGGCCTAATAGGGACTACCGGGGAGCTGTTTTTT,CASSLTGLIGTTGELFF
TRBV6-1,14,NA,TRBJ2-5,NA,TGTGCCAGCAGTGAAGCGATGGCAGGAGAGACCCAGTACTTC,CASSEAMAGETQYF
TRBV19,16,NA,TRBJ2-2,TRBD2,TGTGCCAGTAGTGCGGGACTAGCGGGGGGTATCGGGGAGCTGTTTTTT,CASSAGLAGGIGELFF
TRBV7-9,14,many,TRBJ2-7,TRBD1,TGTGCCAGCAGCCTACAGGGGAGCTCCTACGAGCAGTACTTC,CASSLQGSSYEQYF
TRBV18,16,few,TRBJ1-1,TRBD1,TGTGCCAGCTCCCAGGGACAGGGGGCTATGAACACTGAAGCTTTCTTT,CASSQGQGAMNTEAFF
TRBV14,15,few,TRBJ2-5,NA,TGTGCCAGCAGCCAATGGTCCGGGTTTGAAGAGACCCAGTACTTC,CASSQWSGFEETQYF
TRBV7-9,12,few,TRBJ2-7,NA,TGTGCCAGCAGCCAGGCCCCAAGCGAGCAGTACTTC,CASSQAPSEQYF
TRBV7-9,16,NA,TRBJ1-1,NA,TGTGCCAGCAGCCCCCTGGATGGGCGCCCGAACACTGAAGCTTTCTTT,CASSPLDGRPNTEAFF
TRBV20-1,15,NA,TRBJ2-6,NA,TGCAGTGCCATGGACGTACCCTCTGGGGCCAACGTCCTGACTTTC,CSAMDVPSGANVLTF